The 11 T cell receptor beta chains below come from one sample, sequenced in a study of blood T cell repertoires in COVID-19. TCRdb's copy holds only in-frame clones and misses some; the assay was immunoSEQ multiplex PCR. The top ten clones hold around 4% of a sample with about 240,000 clones, roughly 90% of them seen once. Sample: PBMCs or T cells enriched from blood (not recorded which). All receptors come from a woman aged 25-40 years who had recovered from COVID-19.

CDR3: CASSPGQSGYGYTF. CDR3 DNA sequence: TGTGCCAGCAGCCCTGGACAGTCTGGCTATGGCTACACCTTC. The chain recombines TRBV5-4 with TRBJ1-2, with D possibly matching TRBD1 (6 bases). Per germline, CDR1 SGHNT and CDR2 YYREEE (reference sequence). This CDR3 is 14 amino acids long. V dropped 4 bases and J dropped 4 bases, with 14 bases sitting between them.

The chain employs TRBV19 and TRBJ1-5; TRBD1 agrees at 8 bases. After removal of 6 bases from V and 4 bases from J, the junction contained 5 bases not matched to a gene. This CDR3 is 14 amino acids long. Germline V gene data show CDR1 as LNHDA and CDR2 as SQIVND (reference sequence). The CDR3 nucleotides are TGTGCCAGTAGGATGGACAGGGAAAATCAGCCCCAGCATTTT. Translation: CASRMDRENQPQHF.

This chain uses TRBV28 with TRBJ1-2; 8 bases agree with TRBD1. The CDR3 contains 14 residues. Per germline, CDR1 MDHEN and CDR2 SYDVKM. The junction had 8 bases not matched to a gene; V was cut back by 5 bases and J by 6 bases. CDR3 amino acids: CASSPFNRGDGYTF. The DNA of the CDR3 is TGTGCCAGCAGTCCTTTCAACAGGGGGGATGGCTACACCTTC.

The genes are TRBV27 and TRBJ1-2, with 8 positions matching TRBD1. Germline V gives CDR1 MNHEY, CDR2 SMNVEV (reference sequence). The CDR3 loop spans 14 amino acids. Losses at the gene ends were 5 bases for V and 4 bases for J; bases not matched to a gene: 6. The CDR3 DNA follows: TGTGCCAGCAGTCCGACAGGGGATCCCTATGGCTACACCTTC. Translation gives CASSPTGDPYGYTF.

V and J are TRBV7-9 and TRBJ2-1, with TRBD1 matching 10 bases. The CDR3 has 17 amino acids. Germline V gene lookup returns CDR1 SEHNR and CDR2 FQNEAQ (reference sequence). V lost 5 bases, J lost 8 bases, and 15 bases stayed unmatched. The DNA of the CDR3 is TGTGCCAGCAGCCGGGACAGGGGTGAAATGGGGTCCTATGAGCAGTTCTTC. Protein product: CASSRDRGEMGSYEQFF.

The chain uses TRBV4-2 and TRBJ2-1; D may be TRBD1 (5 bases). Germline values: CDR1 LGHNA, CDR2 YNFKEQ. The CDR3 has 16 residues. V lost 4 bases to trimming and J lost 1 base, with 14 bases between them. The CDR3 sequence is CASSPRQSLSYNEQFF. The CDR3 region has the DNA TGTGCCAGCAGCCCCCGACAGAGCCTGTCCTACAATGAGCAGTTCTTC.

V usage is TRBV4-3 and J usage is TRBJ1-6; D gene ambiguous. The CDR3 contains 17 residues. Germline CDR1 reads LGHNA; CDR2 reads YSLEER. V lost 0 bases, J lost 10 bases, and 19 bases lay in between. CDR3 amino acids: CASSQETGDLGYSPLHF. CDR3 bases: TGCGCCAGCAGCCAAGAGACGGGAGATTTAGGTTACTCACCCCTCCACTTT.

V usage is TRBV9 and J usage is TRBJ1-2; 8 bases agree with TRBD1. Per the germline V gene, CDR1 is SGDLS and CDR2 is YYNGEE. With 0 bases clipped from V and 3 bases from J, the junction kept 4 bases outside the gene matches. The CDR3 is 15 amino acids. CDR3 amino acids: CASSVAAGGDYGYTF. The CDR3 bases are TGTGCCAGCAGCGTAGCTGCAGGGGGCGACTATGGCTACACCTTC.

The rearrangement links TRBV5-5 to TRBJ2-1; 8 positions agree with TRBD2. V gave up 5 bases and J gave up 4 bases; unmatched junction bases: 8. The CDR3 is 15 residues long. Per germline, CDR1 SGHKS and CDR2 YYEKEE (reference sequence). The CDR3 loop reads CASRHSGTRYNEQFF. CDR3 sequence (DNA): TGTGCCAGCAGACATTCCGGGACTAGATACAATGAGCAGTTCTTC.

V is TRBV6-5 and J is TRBJ2-7; 9 nucleotides line up with TRBD1. Germline values: CDR1 MNHEY, CDR2 SVGAGI. The CDR3 consists of 13 residues. V gave up 5 bases and J gave up 11 bases; unmatched junction bases: 10. The CDR3 sequence: CASSRDRESREYF. CDR3 bases: TGTGCCAGCAGTAGGGACAGGGAGAGCCGGGAGTACTTC.

This sequence joins TRBV9 and TRBJ2-1, with 7 nucleotides matching TRBD2. The length of the CDR3 is 15 residues. V shed 3 bases and J 5 bases; nucleotides not matched to a gene: 8. Germline V lookup: CDR1 SGDLS, CDR2 YYNGEE. CDR3 DNA: TGTGCCAGCAGCGAACCGGGGAGGGCCAACAATGAGCAGTTCTTC. Amino acid sequence: CASSEPGRANNEQFF.